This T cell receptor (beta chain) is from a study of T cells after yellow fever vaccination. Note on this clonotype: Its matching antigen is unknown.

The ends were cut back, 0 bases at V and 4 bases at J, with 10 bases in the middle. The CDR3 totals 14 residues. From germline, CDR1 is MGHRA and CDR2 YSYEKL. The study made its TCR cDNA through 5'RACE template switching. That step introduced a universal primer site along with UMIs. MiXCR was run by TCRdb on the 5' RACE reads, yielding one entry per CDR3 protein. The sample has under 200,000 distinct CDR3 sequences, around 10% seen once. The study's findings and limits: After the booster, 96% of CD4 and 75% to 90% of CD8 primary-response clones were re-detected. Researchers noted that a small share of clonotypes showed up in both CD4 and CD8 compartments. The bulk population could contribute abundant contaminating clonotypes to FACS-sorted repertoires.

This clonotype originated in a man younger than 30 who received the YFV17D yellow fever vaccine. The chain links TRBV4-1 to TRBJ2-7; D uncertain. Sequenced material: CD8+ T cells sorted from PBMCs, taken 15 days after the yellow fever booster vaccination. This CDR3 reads CASSQEITLYEQYV. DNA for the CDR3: TGCGCCAGCAGCCAAGAGATTACTCTGTACGAGCAGTACGTC.